The next 10 T cell receptor beta chains were all read from a single sample in a study of identifying expanded T cells in peripheral blood. TCRdb's copy holds only in-frame clones and misses some; the assay was immunoSEQ multiplex PCR. Of some 72,000 clones listed, roughly 90% are singletons. Specimen: blood. The source of these receptors is a person aged 18-70 years in good health.

The CDR3 DNA is TGTGCCAGCAGTTCCGGACTTAGGATGAACACTGAAGCTTTCTTT. Its translation is CASSSGLRMNTEAFF. The chain combines TRBV28 with TRBJ1-1; D remains unclear. The ends were cut back, 4 bases at V and 0 bases at J, with 12 bases in the middle. Per germline, CDR1 MDHEN and CDR2 SYDVKM. The CDR3 runs 15 residues.

This clone was counted between two and nine times. The rearrangement uses TRBV28 and TRBJ2-5, with D unclear. The CDR3 is 12 residues long. V was cut by 4 bases and J by 1 base, with 4 bases left in between. Germline V gives CDR1 MDHEN, CDR2 SYDVKM. CDR3 sequence (DNA): TGTGCCAGCAGTTATGGCCAAGAGACCCAGTACTTC. Encoded protein: CASSYGQETQYF.

A few counts support this clone. The V gene is TRBV6-5, the J gene TRBJ1-2; D is undetermined. V lost 7 bases to trimming and J lost 4 bases, with 16 bases between them. From germline, CDR1 is MNHEY and CDR2 SVGAGI. The CDR3 is made up of 14 amino acids. CDR3 amino acids: CASTSTRGSYGYTF. Written as DNA, the CDR3 is TGTGCCAGCACCTCAACCAGAGGCTCCTATGGCTACACCTTC.

This clone came up a few times. The rearrangement uses TRBV29-1 and TRBJ2-1; 9 bases line up with TRBD1. Trimming removed 4 bases from V and 7 bases from J; junction bases left unmatched: 17. This CDR3 has 17 amino acids. Looked up from germline, CDR1 is SQVTM and CDR2 is ANQGSEA. The CDR3 reads CSVGGKKPDRGTNEQFF. The CDR3 nucleotides read TGCAGCGTTGGTGGGAAGAAGCCGGACAGGGGAACGAATGAGCAGTTCTTC.

The CDR3 DNA sequence: TGTGCCAGCAGCGCGGGGGGGGCAGGCGATAACTATGGCTACACCTTC. It codes for CASSAGGAGDNYGYTF. The chain joins TRBV4-2 to TRBJ1-2; a weak D match, TRBD1 (6 bases). This CDR3 is 16 amino acids long. The V and J ends lost 5 bases and 1 base respectively, with 17 bases between them. CDR1 LGHNA and CDR2 YNFKEQ come from the germline V gene.

The DNA of the CDR3 is TGTGCCTGGTGCCGGGACACCAACTTCGAGCAGTACTTC. Translating gives CAWCRDTNFEQYF. V gene TRBV30 combines with J gene TRBJ2-7; possibly TRBD1 for D (6 bases). CDR3 size: 13 residues. Germline-derived CDR1 and CDR2 are GTSNPN and SVGIG (reference sequence). V lost 5 bases to trimming and J lost 6 bases, with 17 bases between them.

The V gene is TRBV5-1, the J gene TRBJ2-3, with a possible D match to TRBD2 (6 bases). CDR3 size: 15 residues. Germline V gene sequence: CDR1 SGHRS, CDR2 YFSETQ. Deletions cut 5 bases from V and 2 bases from J, with 15 bases between. The CDR3 spells CASSPTTSLTDTQYF. Here the CDR3 DNA reads TGCGCCAGCAGTCCGACTACTAGCCTCACAGATACGCAGTATTTT.

The rearrangement links TRBV20-1 to TRBJ1-1; D is ambiguous. This CDR3 is 11 amino acids long. Germline CDR1 reads DFQATT; CDR2 reads SNEGSKA (reference sequence). The V end lost 2 bases, the J end lost 2 bases, and 3 bases lay between the germline ends. The CDR3 loop is CSARYNTEAFF. For the CDR3, the DNA is TGCAGTGCTAGATATAACACTGAAGCTTTCTTT.

The chain has TRBV7-2 and TRBJ2-5, with TRBD2 matching over 11 bases. CDR1 is SGHTA and CDR2 is FQGNSA in the germline V gene. The V and J ends lost 2 bases and 5 bases, in that order; junction bases with no gene match: 10. The CDR3 length is 17 residues. CDR3 region: CASSLRLAGGRGETQYF. CDR3 DNA: TGTGCCAGCAGCTTACGGCTAGCGGGGGGCAGGGGGGAGACCCAGTACTTC.

J is TRBJ1-1 and V is TRBV6-5, with no clear D. The CDR3 totals 14 residues. The germline gives CDR1 MNHEY, CDR2 SVGAGI. V lost 2 bases to trimming and J lost 4 bases, with 11 bases between them. In DNA form, the CDR3 reads TGTGCCAGCAGTTACGGGGAGGGTGGCACTGAAGCTTTCTTT. Its translation is CASSYGEGGTEAFF.